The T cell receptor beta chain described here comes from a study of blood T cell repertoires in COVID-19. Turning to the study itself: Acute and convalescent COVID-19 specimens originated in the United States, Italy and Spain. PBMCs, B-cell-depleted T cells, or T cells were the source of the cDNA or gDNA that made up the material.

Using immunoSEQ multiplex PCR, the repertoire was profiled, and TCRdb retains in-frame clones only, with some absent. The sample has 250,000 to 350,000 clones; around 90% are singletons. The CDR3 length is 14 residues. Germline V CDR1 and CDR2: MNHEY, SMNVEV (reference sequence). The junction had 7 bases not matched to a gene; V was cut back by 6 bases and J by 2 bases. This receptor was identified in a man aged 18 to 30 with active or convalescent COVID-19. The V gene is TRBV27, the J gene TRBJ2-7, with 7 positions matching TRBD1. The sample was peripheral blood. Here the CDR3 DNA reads TGTGCCAGCAGATATACAGGGGCACCCTACGAGCAGTACTTC. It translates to CASRYTGAPYEQYF.